This TCR beta chain emerged from a study of cytomegalovirus exposure and HLA in healthy donors (TCRdb year 2017). Regarding the study in general: An earlier analysis of approximately 590 of the donors reported more than 250 Gb of sequence data and 117 million unique TCR beta sequences from some 180 million T cells. The study profiled the T cell repertoires of more than 500 subjects by immunosequencing and related them to cytomegalovirus serostatus. A later genetic analysis took genome-wide SNP genotypes for about 65% of the 666 donors and used that subset as a discovery cohort. The genetic ancestry cluster associated with self-reported Caucasian donors included about four fifths of the roughly 380 genotyped donors. On average, 235,054 unique TCR beta nucleotide sequences were sequenced per donor among 398 genotyped donors of the cohort, with 15% to 20% of those sequences being non-productive. Roughly five DR-DQ haplotypes were treated as single units for association and clustering because of strong linkage in the cohort. An earlier analysis of 587 of the donors applied high-throughput TCR beta sequencing to assess whether each TCR beta V gene segment acted as functional or pseudogenic. About 300 gigabases of sequencing data and 70 million to 85 million unique TCR sequences were included in an early release covering 550 to 800 HLA-typed donors. Rather than using new phenotypic data, the later analysis identified candidate immune exposures from TCR beta sequences and from how often those sequences occurred across donors. To study patterns of TCR occurrence, a later analysis re-analyzed previously published TCR beta repertoires from several hundred donors and added high-resolution HLA genotyping. Typing coverage differed by locus: A, B, C, DRB1 and DQB1 were typed in roughly 629-630 donors, DQA1 in about 560, DPA1 in approximately 600, and DPB1 in just under 480. The study aimed to test whether signatures of past pathogen exposure could be identified by cataloging public T cell receptors. Both class I and class II loci were covered by HLA typing, at four-digit resolution. Every repertoire in the discovery cohort had been generated on one and the same sequencing platform. High-throughput TCR immunosequencing, statistical association of individual TCRs with disease status, and machine learning were combined to predict cytomegalovirus infection status. Besides the first cohort of roughly 700 subjects, a separate validation cohort made up of some 110 different subjects was used. Donor age, sex, ethnicity and CMV serostatus were compiled together with the repertoire data. Study-wide findings and limitations: A further reported finding was that TCR beta sequences accurately predicted the HLA-A and HLA-B alleles for most subjects in the first cohort. A later analysis found that HLA-associated TCR beta chains were more clonally expanded and had lower generation probabilities than equally common non-associated chains. A cluster of highly shared sequence variants was judged likely to be a technical artifact of the sequencing pipeline. For the cohort, immune exposure information was limited to CMV serostatus. In a later genetic analysis, fewer N-insertions in productive TCRs were reported among donors in an Asian-associated ancestry cluster than the approximately 670-donor mean. Because counts were too low, under 20 rarely observed V segments, including chromosome 9 orphons, were left out of the earlier analysis of approximately 580 of the donors. The authors suggested that the approach could potentially be extended to other disease states and immunological phenotypes. At a false discovery rate of 0.05, a later analysis linked 15,000 to 20,000 TCR beta sequences to specific HLA alleles. Because the 87-base-pair reads could not distinguish some IMGT-functional V segments, including TRBV6-2 and TRBV6-3, those segments were excluded. The presence/absence analyses assumed that sequencing depth was roughly uniform across donors, and that assumption may not be true. In a later genetic analysis, a missense DCLRE1C variant was associated with V-gene and J-gene trimming of TCR beta chains, and the association was replicated in an independent cohort. Strong co-occurrence of HLA alleles, especially DR and DQ, made assigning TCR associations to individual alleles difficult. Broadly in line with IMGT annotations, most TCR beta V segments showed up in productive rearrangements about 87% or about 30% of the time in an earlier analysis of several hundred of the donors. A later analysis found that most CMV-associated TCR beta chains appeared HLA-restricted, with HLA associations seemingly driven largely by CMV exposure. In a later analysis, the rate of TCR association differed among HLA loci, with DRB1 alleles having the most associated TCRs and HLA-C alleles having the fewest. The classifier was reported to diagnose cytomegalovirus status with high specificity and sensitivity in both the original cohort and the validation cohort. Correlated functional status among segregating V segments might reflect linkage disequilibrium, but an unknown experimental factor could not be ruled out. Because HLA typing was unavailable for some donors at each locus, only the typed subset was used in association tests. While some public TCRs were present in many individuals, most TCR sequences turned up only very rarely across donors. The study listed 164 TCR beta chains as associated with cytomegalovirus. The cohort was sequenced for TCR beta chains only, and without alpha or paired-chain data the features that could be detected were limited. Several of the top co-occurrence clusters appeared to be linked to parvovirus B19, influenza, CMV and Epstein-Barr virus, according to a later analysis. A few of the identified cytomegalovirus-associated TCR beta chains were confirmed in vitro to be specific for cytomegalovirus antigens.

The cohort consisted of some 730 healthy bone marrow donors. All cohort members were sampled while nominally healthy, although unrecorded immune exposures were likely present. Of the roughly 700 cohort members, around 310 had a positive CMV serostatus and about 350 had a negative one, while no CMV serostatus was recorded for the donor. Each donor provided a peripheral blood sample, and peripheral blood mononuclear cells were used for TCR beta sequencing. The Qiagen DNeasy Blood Extraction Kit was used to extract genomic DNA from the blood cell samples. To note about this clone: The antigen it recognizes is unknown. Base-call qualities are not available, and no considerably larger clone is one nucleotide away.

The library was obtained by the immunoSEQ multiplex PCR assay. A mixture of 60 forward primers for TCR Vbeta segments and 13 reverse primers for TCR Jbeta segments was used in the multiplex PCR. A multiplex PCR assay on genomic DNA amplified the CDR3 region of rearranged TCR beta genes. Amplified TCR beta libraries were sequenced as 87-base-pair reads on the Illumina HiSeq System. The original methods were these. In a later analysis, tens of millions of unique TCR beta chains were counted across the roughly 670 repertoires, and roughly 9.9 million of these chains were shared by at least two donors. To remove PCR and sequencing errors, raw reads were error-corrected and collapsed into unique sequences using a nearest-neighbor algorithm that merged closely related sequences. V, D and J gene segments were assigned by aligning CDR3 sequences to IMGT reference sequences. Each retained sequence needed at least a six-nucleotide match to both a V gene segment and a J gene segment. A rearrangement was called productive if the CDR3 had no stop codons and remained in frame with V and J, and every other rearrangement was called non-productive. CDR3 was defined by IMGT convention, running from the second conserved V-encoded cysteine to the conserved J-encoded phenylalanine. The earlier analysis of some 600 of the donors excluded sequences that lacked an unambiguous match to a single V gene segment. An earlier analysis of 450 to 650 of the donors called V segments functional above 56.7% productive rearrangements and segregating when the between-donor standard deviation exceeded 5%. A statistical classification framework was built for diagnosing cytomegalovirus status from the catalog of TCR beta chain sequences. V and J gene assignment, in a later analysis, came from comparing TCR nucleotide sequences with IMGT/GENE-DB human TR gene sequences. In a later analysis, CDR3 sequences and most-parsimonious VDJ recombination scenarios were assigned using the TCRdist pipeline. In a later analysis, each TCR beta chain was defined by its CDR3 amino acid sequence together with its V-gene family, and reads without a unique V-gene family were excluded. In a later analysis, 450 to 600 highly shared, low-generation-probability nucleotide sequences were removed to address suspected cross-contamination and a sequencing artifact. For each public chain, a later analysis derived a clonal expansion index from normalized ranks of inferred template counts within each repertoire. A later analysis computed generation probabilities with a VDJ recombination model fitted to out-of-frame rearrangements, and checked the results against IGoR. In a later analysis, TCR-TCR, TCR-HLA and TCR-CMV co-occurrence was scored with hypergeometric tests, and a repertoire-size bias correction was applied to TCR pairs. A later analysis estimated false discovery rates by permuting HLA or CMV assignments 20 times. A later analysis grouped co-occurring TCRs with DBSCAN, adding TCRdist sequence similarity when clustering within HLA-allele-positive subsets. Repertoires with fewer than 30,000 or more than 120,000 public chains, plus five repertoires with anomalous nucleotide sharing, were excluded from co-occurrence clustering. TCRdb holds this immuneACCESS table with in-frame rearrangements only. Some clones are missing; in checked studies, unresolved V genes explain under half, and the rest has no known cause. V, J and clone size reflect that table, while D and trimming were determined from the DNA. A total of about 150,000 clones appear in this sample, around 75% of them only once. 3% to 4% of the sample rests with the top ten.

V is clipped by 7 bases and J by 6 bases, and the sequence between their germline boundaries is 21 bases long. For CDR1 and CDR2, the germline V gene lists MDHEN and SYDVKM. The CDR3 has 16 amino acids, counting the end cysteine and phenylalanine. The read is trimmed to its CDR3 DNA, 48 bases read in frame from base 1. The source material was PBMCs. The sequence joins TRBV28 to TRBJ2-2; tentative D gene TRBD2, with 5 bases matching. The receptor comes from a human donor in good health. The DNA reads TGTGCCAGCACCCGACCGGGGAGACGGAGCCCCGGGGAGCTGTTTTTT. It specifies CASTRPGRRSPGELFF.